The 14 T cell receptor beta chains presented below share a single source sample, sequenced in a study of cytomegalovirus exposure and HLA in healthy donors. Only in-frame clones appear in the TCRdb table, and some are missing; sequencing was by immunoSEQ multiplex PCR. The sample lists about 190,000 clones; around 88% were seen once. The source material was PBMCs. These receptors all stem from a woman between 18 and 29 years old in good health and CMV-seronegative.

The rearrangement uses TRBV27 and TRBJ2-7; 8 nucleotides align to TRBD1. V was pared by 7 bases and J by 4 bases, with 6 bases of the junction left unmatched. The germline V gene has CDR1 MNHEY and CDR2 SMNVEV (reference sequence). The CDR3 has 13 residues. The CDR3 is CASKTGEEYEQYF. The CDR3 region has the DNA TGTGCCAGCAAGACAGGGGAGGAATACGAGCAGTACTTC.

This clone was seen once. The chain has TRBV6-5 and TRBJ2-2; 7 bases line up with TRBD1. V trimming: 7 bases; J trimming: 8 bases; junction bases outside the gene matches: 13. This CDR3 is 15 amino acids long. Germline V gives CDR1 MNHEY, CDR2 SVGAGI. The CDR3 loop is CASTPRWDSGGELFF. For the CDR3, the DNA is TGTGCCAGCACCCCTAGGTGGGACAGCGGAGGGGAGCTGTTTTTT.

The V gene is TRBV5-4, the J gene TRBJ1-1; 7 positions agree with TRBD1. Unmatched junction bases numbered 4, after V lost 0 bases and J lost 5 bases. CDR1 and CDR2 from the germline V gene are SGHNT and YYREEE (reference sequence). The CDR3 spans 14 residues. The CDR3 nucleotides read TGTGCCAGCAGCTTGGGACAGGGTCTAACTGAAGCTTTCTTT. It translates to CASSLGQGLTEAFF.

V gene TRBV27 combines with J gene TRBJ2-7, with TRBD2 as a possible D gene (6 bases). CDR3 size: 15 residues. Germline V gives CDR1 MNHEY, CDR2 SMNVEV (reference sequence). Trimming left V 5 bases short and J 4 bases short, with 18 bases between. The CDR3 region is CASSQGLIQGYEQYF. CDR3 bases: TGTGCCAGCAGTCAGGGACTGATTCAAGGTTACGAGCAGTACTTC.

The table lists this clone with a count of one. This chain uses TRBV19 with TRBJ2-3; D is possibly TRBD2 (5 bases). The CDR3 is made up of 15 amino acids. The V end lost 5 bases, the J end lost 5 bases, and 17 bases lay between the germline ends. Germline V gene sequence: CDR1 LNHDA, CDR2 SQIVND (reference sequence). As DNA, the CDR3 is TGTGCCAGTAGTGGACGGACTCAAGGATTAGATACGCAGTATTTT. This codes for CASSGRTQGLDTQYF.

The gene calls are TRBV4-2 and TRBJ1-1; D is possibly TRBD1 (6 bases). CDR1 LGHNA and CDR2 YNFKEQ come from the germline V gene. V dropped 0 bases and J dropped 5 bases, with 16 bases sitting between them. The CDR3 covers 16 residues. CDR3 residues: CASSQDYGGGGTEAFF. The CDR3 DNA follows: TGTGCCAGCAGCCAAGATTATGGGGGGGGCGGGACTGAAGCTTTCTTT.

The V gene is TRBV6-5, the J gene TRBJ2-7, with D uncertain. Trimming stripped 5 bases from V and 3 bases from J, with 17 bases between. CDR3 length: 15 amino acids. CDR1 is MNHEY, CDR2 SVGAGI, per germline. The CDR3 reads CASSPSGTDHYEQYF. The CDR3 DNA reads TGTGCCAGCAGTCCTTCAGGTACAGATCACTACGAGCAGTACTTC.

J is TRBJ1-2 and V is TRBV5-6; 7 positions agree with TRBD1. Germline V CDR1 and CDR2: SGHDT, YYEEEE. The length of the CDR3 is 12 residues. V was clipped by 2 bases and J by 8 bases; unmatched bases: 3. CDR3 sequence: CASSLGGRGYTF. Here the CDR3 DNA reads TGTGCCAGCAGCTTAGGGGGCAGAGGCTACACCTTC.

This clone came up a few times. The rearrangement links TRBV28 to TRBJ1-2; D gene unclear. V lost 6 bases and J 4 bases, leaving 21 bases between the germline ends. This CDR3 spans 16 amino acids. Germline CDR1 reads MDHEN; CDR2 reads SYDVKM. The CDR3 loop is CASRTGGGDVAYGYTF. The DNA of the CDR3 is TGTGCCAGCAGGACGGGAGGTGGGGATGTGGCCTATGGCTACACCTTC.

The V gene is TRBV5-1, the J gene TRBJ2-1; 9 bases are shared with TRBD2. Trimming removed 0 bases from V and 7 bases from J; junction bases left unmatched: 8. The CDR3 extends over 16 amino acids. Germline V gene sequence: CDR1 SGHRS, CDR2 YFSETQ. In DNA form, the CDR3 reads TGCGCCAGCAGCTTGGCCGGGGGCGGGAGGGAGAATGAGCAGTTCTTC. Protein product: CASSLAGGGRENEQFF.

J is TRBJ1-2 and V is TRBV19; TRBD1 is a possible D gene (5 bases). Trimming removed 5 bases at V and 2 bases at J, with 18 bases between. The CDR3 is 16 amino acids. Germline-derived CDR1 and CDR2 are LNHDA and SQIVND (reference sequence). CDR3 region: CASSPRGKGPNYGYTF. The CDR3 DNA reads TGTGCCAGTAGTCCCCGGGGGAAGGGGCCAAACTATGGCTACACCTTC.

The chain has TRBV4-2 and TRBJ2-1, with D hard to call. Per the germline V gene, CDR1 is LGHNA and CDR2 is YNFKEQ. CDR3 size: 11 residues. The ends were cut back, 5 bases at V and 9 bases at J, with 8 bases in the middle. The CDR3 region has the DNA TGTGCCAGCAGCGCCGGCGGTGAGCAGTTCTTC. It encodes CASSAGGEQFF.

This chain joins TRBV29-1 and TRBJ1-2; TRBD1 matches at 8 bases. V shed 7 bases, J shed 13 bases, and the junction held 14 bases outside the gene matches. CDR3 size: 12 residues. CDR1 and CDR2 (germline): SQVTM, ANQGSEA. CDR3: CSARGRRSISTF. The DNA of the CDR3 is TGCAGCGCCAGGGGGCGCCGGTCAATCTCCACCTTC.

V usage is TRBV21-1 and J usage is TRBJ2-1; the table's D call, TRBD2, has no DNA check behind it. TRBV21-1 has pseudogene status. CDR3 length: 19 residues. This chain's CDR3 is CASSNWPPSLAGGAVEQFF. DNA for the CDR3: TGTGCCAGCAGCAATTGGCCTCCTAGCCTGGCGGGAGGGGCGGTTGAGCAGTTCTTC.